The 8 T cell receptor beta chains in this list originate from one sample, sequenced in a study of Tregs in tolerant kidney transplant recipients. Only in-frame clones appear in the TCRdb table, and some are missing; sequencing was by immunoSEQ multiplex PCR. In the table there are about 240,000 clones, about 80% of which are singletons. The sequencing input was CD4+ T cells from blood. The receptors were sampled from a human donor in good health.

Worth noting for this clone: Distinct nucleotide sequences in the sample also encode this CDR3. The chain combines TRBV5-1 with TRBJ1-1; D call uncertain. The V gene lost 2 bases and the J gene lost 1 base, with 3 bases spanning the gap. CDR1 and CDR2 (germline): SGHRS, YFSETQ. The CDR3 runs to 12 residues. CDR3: CASSFGNTEAFF. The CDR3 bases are TGCGCCAGCAGCTTCGGGAACACTGAAGCTTTCTTT.

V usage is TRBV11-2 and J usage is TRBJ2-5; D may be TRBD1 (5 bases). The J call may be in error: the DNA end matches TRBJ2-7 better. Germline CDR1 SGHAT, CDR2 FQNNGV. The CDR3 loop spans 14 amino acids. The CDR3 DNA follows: TGTGCCAGCACCCTTCGCCTGGGGCGGTACGAGCAGTACTTC. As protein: CASTLRLGRYEQYF.

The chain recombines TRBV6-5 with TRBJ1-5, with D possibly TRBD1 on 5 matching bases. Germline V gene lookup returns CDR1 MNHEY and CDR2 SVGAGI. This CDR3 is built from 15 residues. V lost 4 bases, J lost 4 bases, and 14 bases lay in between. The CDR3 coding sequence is TGTGCCAGCAGTTCTCCGGGACTCGGAAATCAGCCCCAGCATTTT. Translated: CASSSPGLGNQPQHF.

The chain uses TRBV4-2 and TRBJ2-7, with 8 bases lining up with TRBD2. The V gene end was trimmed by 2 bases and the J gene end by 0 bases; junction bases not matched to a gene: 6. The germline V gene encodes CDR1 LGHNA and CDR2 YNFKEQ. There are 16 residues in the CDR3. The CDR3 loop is CASSQLAGSNSYEQYF. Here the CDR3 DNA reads TGTGCCAGCAGCCAACTAGCGGGCAGCAACTCCTACGAGCAGTACTTC.

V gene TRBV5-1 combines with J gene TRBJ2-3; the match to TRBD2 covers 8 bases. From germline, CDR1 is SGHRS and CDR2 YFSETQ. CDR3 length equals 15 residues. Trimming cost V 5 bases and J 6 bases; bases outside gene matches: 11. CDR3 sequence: CASRGGLAGDDTQYF. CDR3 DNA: TGCGCCAGCAGGGGTGGGCTAGCGGGTGACGATACGCAGTATTTT.

The CDR3 region has the DNA TGTGCCAGCAGCTCGGTCCCCGGGACTTCCCGAGACCGAGAGACCCAGTACTTC. Amino acid sequence: CASSSVPGTSRDRETQYF. The V gene is TRBV7-8, the J gene TRBJ2-5; a weak D match, TRBD2 (6 bases). The CDR3 length is 18 residues. V was shortened by 4 bases and J by 4 bases, with 25 bases between the two germline ends. Germline lookup yields CDR1 SGHVS and CDR2 FQNEAQ. Drawing the rest from reference TRBV7-8 and TRBJ2-5, the complete variable domain is GAGVSQSPRYKVAKRGQDVALRCDPISGHVSLFWYQQALGQGPEFLTYFQNEAQLDKSGLPSDRFFAERPEGSVSTLKIQRTQQEDSAVYLCASSSVPGTSRDRETQYFGPGTRLLVL.

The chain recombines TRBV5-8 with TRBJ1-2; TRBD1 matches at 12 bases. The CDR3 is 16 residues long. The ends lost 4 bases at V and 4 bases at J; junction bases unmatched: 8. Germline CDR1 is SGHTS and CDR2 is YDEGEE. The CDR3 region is CASSPRGTGGGYGYTF. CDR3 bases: TGTGCCAGCAGCCCCCGGGGGACAGGGGGCGGCTATGGCTACACCTTC.

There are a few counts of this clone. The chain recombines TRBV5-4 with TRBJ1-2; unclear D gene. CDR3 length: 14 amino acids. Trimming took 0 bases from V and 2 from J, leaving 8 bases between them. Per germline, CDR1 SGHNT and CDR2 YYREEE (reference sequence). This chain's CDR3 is CASSLDPGNYGYTF. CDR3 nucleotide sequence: TGTGCCAGCAGCTTGGATCCGGGAAACTATGGCTACACCTTC.